This T cell receptor beta chain is from a study of T cell responses to AZD1222 COVID-19 vaccine. As for the study in general: Both about-4-week and about-12-week second-dose recipients were combined.

In germline, CDR1 is MDHEN, CDR2 SYDVKM. The V and J ends lost 3 bases and 3 bases, in that order; junction bases with no gene match: 10. The length of the CDR3 is 16 residues. Only in-frame clones appear in the TCRdb table, and some are missing; sequencing was by immunoSEQ multiplex PCR. The data contain approximately 100,000 clones, nearly 95% of them seen just once; the ten biggest clones take up less than 6.5%. The sequence came from an adult in good health. This chain uses TRBV28 with TRBJ2-7; 8 bases fit TRBD2. The material sequenced was peripheral blood, taken on day 0 of AZD1222 vaccination. The DNA of the CDR3 is TGTGCCAGCAGTTTCCGTTTACTAGCGGCACACTACGAGCAGTACTTC. It codes for CASSFRLLAAHYEQYF.